The next 16 T cell receptor beta chains were all read from a single sample in a study of T cells after yellow fever vaccination (dated by TCRdb to between 2017 and 2020). In the paper's terms, the treatment or condition label means: live attenuated yellow fever vaccine strain. Preparation of the library involved 5' RACE. These reads were obtained on an Illumina NovaSeq 6000. The public reads were reanalyzed by TCRdb: fastp trimming at Q25, MiXCR alignment, in-frame beta chains only. Merged by CDR3 protein, the rows form single entries marked with the most common genes and DNA. The sample table contains 250,000 or so distinct CDR3 sequences; only one count was recorded for 3.6% of them. The ten biggest clones cover over 15% of the sample. The sequenced sample was PBMCs, obtained 15 days after the yellow fever booster vaccination. The receptor source for this set is a man between 18 and 35 years old who received the YFV17D yellow fever vaccine.

This clonotype has ten or more counts. The rearrangement links TRBV7-3 to TRBJ2-3, with 10 positions matching TRBD2. Germline lookup yields CDR1 SGHTA and CDR2 FQGTGA. V lost 4 bases, J lost 6 bases, and 10 bases stayed unmatched. There are 16 residues in the CDR3. Here the CDR3 DNA reads TGTGCCAGCAGCTCTCTCTCGACTAGCGGGCGGGATACGCAGTATTTT. Protein: CASSSLSTSGRDTQYF.

This clonotype has a count of ten or more. The CDR3 spells CASSKVGDYSYEQYV. CDR3 nucleotide sequence: TGTGCCAGCAGCAAAGTAGGGGACTACTCCTACGAGCAGTACGTC. The rearrangement uses TRBV21-1 and TRBJ2-7; no DNA check was done on the table's D call, TRBD2. TRBV21-1 is flagged as a pseudogene. This CDR3 is 15 amino acids long.

At least ten counts were recorded for this clonotype. This chain uses TRBV20-1 with TRBJ1-3; D is ambiguous. Trimming removed 2 bases at V and 0 bases at J, with 5 bases between. The CDR3 is 13 amino acids. The germline CDR1 and CDR2 sequences are DFQATT and SNEGSKA (reference sequence). The DNA for the CDR3 is TGCAGTGCTAGATGGCACTCTGGAAACACCATATATTTT. It translates to CSARWHSGNTIYF.

This clonotype occurred many times. The V and J genes are TRBV9 and TRBJ2-3, with D possibly being TRBD2 (6 bases). This CDR3 has 15 amino acids. The V gene's germline CDR1 is SGDLS and CDR2 YYNGEE. V gave up 0 bases and J gave up 0 bases, with 8 bases separating them. CDR3: CASSVGDWSTDTQYF. The CDR3 bases are TGTGCCAGCAGCGTAGGGGACTGGAGCACAGATACGCAGTATTTT.

In this sample, this clonotype turned up many times. V gene TRBV10-3 combines with J gene TRBJ1-1, with a possible D match to TRBD1 (6 bases). V dropped 7 bases and J dropped 3 bases, with 12 bases sitting between them. This CDR3 region has 13 residues. Germline V lookup: CDR1 ENHRY, CDR2 SYGVKD. The CDR3 loop is CAIKGGEDTEAFF. The CDR3 coding sequence is TGTGCCATCAAAGGGGGAGAGGACACTGAAGCTTTCTTT.

In this sample, this clonotype turned up many times. The chain couples TRBV12-3 or TRBV12-4 to TRBJ1-3; D uncertain. This CDR3 is 15 amino acids long. Trimming took off 4 bases at V and 2 bases at J, with 12 bases between the two ends. CDR3 in DNA: TGTGCCAGCAGTTCCTCTAGCCTCCCTGGAAACACCATATATTTT. Protein: CASSSSSLPGNTIYF.

This clonotype occurred many times. This chain connects TRBV9 to TRBJ2-3; D not certain. V lost 7 bases, J lost 7 bases, and 19 bases lay in between. The CDR3 is 14 amino acids. CDR1 is SGDLS, CDR2 YYNGEE, per germline. The CDR3 nucleotides are TGTGCCAGCGGGGATCGGGCGGACCTCCATACGCAGTATTTT. It specifies CASGDRADLHTQYF. Variable domain in full (rest from reference TRBV9 and TRBJ2-3): DSGVTQTPKHLITATGQRVTLRCSPRSGDLSVYWYQQSLDQGLQFLIQYYNGEERAKGNILERFSAQQFPDLHSELNLSSLELGDSALYFCASGDRADLHTQYFGPGTRLTVL.

The rearrangement joins TRBV7-9 to TRBJ2-3, with D unclear. Germline CDR1 SEHNR, CDR2 FQNEAQ (reference sequence). This CDR3 has 16 residues. The germline V and J ends were trimmed by 5 bases and 0 bases, with 15 bases remaining between them. The CDR3 here is CASSPPRASSTDTQYF. CDR3 DNA: TGTGCCAGCAGCCCACCCCGGGCCTCCAGCACAGATACGCAGTATTTT.

This clonotype was seen at least ten times. The chain carries TRBV7-8 and TRBJ1-2; D is possibly TRBD1 (5 bases). CDR3 length: 14 residues. Germline V gene lookup returns CDR1 SGHVS and CDR2 FQNEAQ. The V and J ends lost 2 bases and 4 bases respectively, with 11 bases between them. CDR3 nucleotide sequence: TGTGCCAGCAGCTTATCAGGGAGGGCCTATGGCTACACCTTC. It yields the protein CASSLSGRAYGYTF. The entire variable domain, with the rest obtained from reference TRBV7-8 and TRBJ1-2, is as follows: GAGVSQSPRYKVAKRGQDVALRCDPISGHVSLFWYQQALGQGPEFLTYFQNEAQLDKSGLPSDRFFAERPEGSVSTLKIQRTQQEDSAVYLCASSLSGRAYGYTFGSGTRLTVV.

This clonotype was seen ten or more times. This chain links TRBV14 with TRBJ2-7, with D uncertain. The CDR3 totals 13 residues. Germline loops: CDR1 SGHDN, CDR2 FVKESK. Trimming pared 1 base from V and 6 bases from J, leaving 10 bases between. This CDR3 reads CASSQVDRSEQYV. In nucleotides, the CDR3 is TGTGCCAGCAGCCAAGTGGATCGAAGCGAGCAGTACGTC.

This clonotype has a count of ten or more. This chain links TRBV7-9 with TRBJ2-3; the match to TRBD2 covers 11 bases. Looked up from germline, CDR1 is SEHNR and CDR2 is FQNEAQ (reference sequence). J gave up 3 bases and V 4 bases, and 6 bases lay outside the gene matches. The CDR3 is 16 amino acids. CDR3 loop: CASSSRLAGWTDTQYF. CDR3 bases: TGTGCCAGCAGCTCCCGACTAGCGGGGTGGACAGATACGCAGTATTTT. The full variable domain, with the rest looked up from reference TRBV7-9 and TRBJ2-3, is DTGVSQNPRHKITKRGQNVTFRCDPISEHNRLYWYRQTLGQGPEFLTYFQNEAQLEKSRLLSDRFSAERPKGSFSTLEIQRTEQGDSAMYLCASSSRLAGWTDTQYFGPGTRLTVL.

Many counts were recorded for this clonotype. CDR3 amino acids: CSVPGGTGELFF. The CDR3 nucleotides are TGCAGCGTTCCAGGAGGCACCGGGGAGCTGTTTTTT. The chain couples TRBV29-1 to TRBJ2-2, with D maybe TRBD2 (5 bases). CDR1 is SQVTM and CDR2 is ANQGSEA in the germline V gene. V was trimmed by 5 bases and J by 4 bases, leaving 8 bases between them. There are 12 residues in the CDR3.

This clonotype occurred many times. The CDR3 here is CASSSQVAGSSTDTQYF. The CDR3 DNA is TGTGCCAGCAGCTCGCAGGTAGCGGGGTCTAGCACAGATACGCAGTATTTT. The chain uses TRBV7-2 and TRBJ2-3; TRBD2 agrees at 8 bases. CDR1 is SGHTA and CDR2 is FQGNSA in the germline V gene. The CDR3 sequence is 17 residues long. V shed 4 bases and J 0 bases; nucleotides not matched to a gene: 9. The variable domain in full, with the rest retrieved from reference TRBV7-2 and TRBJ2-3, is GAGVSQSPSNKVTEKGKDVELRCDPISGHTALYWYRQSLGQGLEFLIYFQGNSAPDKSGLPSDRFSAERTGGSVSTLTIQRTQQEDSAVYLCASSSQVAGSSTDTQYFGPGTRLTVL.

This clonotype was counted many times. The chain employs TRBV20-1 and TRBJ2-2, with D perhaps matching TRBD1 or TRBD2 (5 bases each). CDR3 length equals 16 residues. Germline lookup yields CDR1 DFQATT and CDR2 SNEGSKA (reference sequence). Trimming removed 6 bases at V and 5 bases at J, with 22 bases between. Written as DNA, the CDR3 is TGCAGTGCCCAAAGGGCGGGCAGGGTTAGGACCGGGGAGCTGTTTTTT. Protein product: CSAQRAGRVRTGELFF.

This clonotype was recorded many times. This chain uses TRBV10-3 with TRBJ2-7, with TRBD1 matching 9 bases. The germline gives CDR1 ENHRY, CDR2 SYGVKD. CDR3 length: 14 residues. V lost 3 bases to trimming and J lost 5 bases; unmatched junction nucleotides: 5. The CDR3 DNA reads TGTGCCATCAGTGACGAGGGGACAGGGAACGAGCAGTACTTC. This encodes CAISDEGTGNEQYF.

This clonotype was picked up many times. The CDR3 nucleotides read TGTGCCAGCAGCTTAACGGGTCCGAACTATGGCTACACCTTC. Its translation: CASSLTGPNYGYTF. This chain connects TRBV7-9 to TRBJ1-2; D not resolved. The V gene's germline CDR1 is SEHNR and CDR2 FQNEAQ (reference sequence). The CDR3 runs 14 residues. The V end was cut by 2 bases, the J end by 2 bases, with 9 bases between.